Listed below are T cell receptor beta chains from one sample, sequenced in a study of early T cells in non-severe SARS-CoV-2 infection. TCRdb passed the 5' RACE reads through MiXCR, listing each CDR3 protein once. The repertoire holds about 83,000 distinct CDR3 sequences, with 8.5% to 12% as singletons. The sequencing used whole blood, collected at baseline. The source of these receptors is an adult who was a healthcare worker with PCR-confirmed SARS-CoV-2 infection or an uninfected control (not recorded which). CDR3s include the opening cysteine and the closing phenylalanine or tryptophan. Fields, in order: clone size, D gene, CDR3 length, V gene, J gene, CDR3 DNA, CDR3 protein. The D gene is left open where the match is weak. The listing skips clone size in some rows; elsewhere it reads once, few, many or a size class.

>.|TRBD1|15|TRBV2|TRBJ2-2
TGTGCCAGCTATAGAGGGGGCGCGAACACCGGGGAGCTGTTTTTT
CASYRGGANTGELFF
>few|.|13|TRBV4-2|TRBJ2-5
TGTGCCAGCAGCCTACAGCGGGAAGAGACCCAGTACTTC
CASSLQREETQYF
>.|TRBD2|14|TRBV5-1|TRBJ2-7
TGCGCCAGCAGCTCTAGCGGGAGCGACTACGAGCAGTACTTC
CASSSSGSDYEQYF
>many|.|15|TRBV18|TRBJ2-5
TGTGCCAGCTCACTGACAGGAAAAGCGGAGGAGACCCAGTACTTC
CASSLTGKAEETQYF
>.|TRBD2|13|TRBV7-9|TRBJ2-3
TGTGCCAGCAGCTTAGGACTAGCGGATACGCAGTATTTT
CASSLGLADTQYF
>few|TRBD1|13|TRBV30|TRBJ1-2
TGTGCCTGGAGTAGTGACAGGGTGAATGGCTACACCTTC
CAWSSDRVNGYTF
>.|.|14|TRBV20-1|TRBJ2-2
TGCAGTGCTAGCCTCAGGGTCGACACCGGGGAGCTGTTTTTT
CSASLRVDTGELFF
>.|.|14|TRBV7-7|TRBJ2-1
TGTGCCAGCAGCTTAAATAGTTATGGCAGTGAGCAGTTCTTC
CASSLNSYGSEQFF
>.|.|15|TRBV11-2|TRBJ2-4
TGTGCCAGCAGCTTAGAGGGAAGTCGGGGAAACATTCAGTACTTC
CASSLEGSRGNIQYF
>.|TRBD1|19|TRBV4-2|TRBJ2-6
TGTGCCAGCAGCCAAGATAAGGGGGCAACGATCTCTGGGGCCAACGTCCTGACTTTC
CASSQDKGATISGANVLTF
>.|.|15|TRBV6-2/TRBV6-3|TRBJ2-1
TGTGCCAGCAGTTCCGCAGGGGCCTCCTACAATGAGCAGTTCTTC
CASSSAGASYNEQFF
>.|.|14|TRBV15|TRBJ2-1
TGTGCCACCAGCAGCGTTATGCGGTATAATGAGCAGTTCTTC
CATSSVMRYNEQFF
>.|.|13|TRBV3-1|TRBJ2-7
TGTGCCAGCAGCCAGGGCGCCGGCTACGAGCAGTACTTC
CASSQGAGYEQYF
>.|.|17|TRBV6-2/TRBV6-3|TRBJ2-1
TGTGCCAGCAGTTACTTCCGAGACAGGTCAAGGGACAATGAGCAGTTCTTC
CASSYFRDRSRDNEQFF
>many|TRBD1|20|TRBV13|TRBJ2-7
TGTGCCAGCAGCTTATACGCTCGTAGGAGGGGACAGGGGGCAGGTAGCGAGCAGTACTTC
CASSLYARRRGQGAGSEQYF
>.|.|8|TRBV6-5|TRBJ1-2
TGTGCCAGCTATGGCTACACCTTC
CASYGYTF
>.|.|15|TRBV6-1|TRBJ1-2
TGTGCCAGCAGTGCACCCGAGGACGGGCGTTATGGCTACACCTTC
CASSAPEDGRYGYTF
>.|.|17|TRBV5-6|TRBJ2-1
TGTGCCAGCAGCCGATCCCCGGGACAACCCTCCTACAATGAGCAGTTCTTC
CASSRSPGQPSYNEQFF
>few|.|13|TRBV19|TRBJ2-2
TGTGCCAGTAGTAGACAGCCCACCGGGGAGCTGTTTTTT
CASSRQPTGELFF
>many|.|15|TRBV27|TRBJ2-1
TGTGCCAGCAGTTTATCGGAGAACAGCTACAATGAGCAGTTCTTC
CASSLSENSYNEQFF
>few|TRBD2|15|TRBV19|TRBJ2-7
TGTGCCAGTAGTGCACTAGCGGGAGGGACCTACGAGCAGTACTTC
CASSALAGGTYEQYF
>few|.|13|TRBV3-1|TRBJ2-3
TGTGCCAGCCTGATGCGGGGAACAGATACGCAGTATTTT
CASLMRGTDTQYF
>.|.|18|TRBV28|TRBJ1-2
TGTGCCAGCAGTTTCATCGGTTTGTCGACAGGCAGAAACTATGGCTACACCTTC
CASSFIGLSTGRNYGYTF
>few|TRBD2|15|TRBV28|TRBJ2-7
TGTGCCAGCAGTTCTCCGACTAGGGACTACTACGAGCAGTACTTC
CASSSPTRDYYEQYF
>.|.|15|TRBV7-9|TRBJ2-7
TGTGCCAGCAGCCGCGGGACTTCCCAACCCTACGAGCAGTACTTC
CASSRGTSQPYEQYF
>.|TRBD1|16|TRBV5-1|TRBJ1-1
TGCGCCAGCAGCCCGATAAATCGCAGGGGGGGCACTGAAGCTTTCTTT
CASSPINRRGGTEAFF
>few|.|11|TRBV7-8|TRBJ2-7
TGTGCCAGCAGCTTAGTCCGGGAGCAGTACTTC
CASSLVREQYF
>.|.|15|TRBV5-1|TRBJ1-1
TGCGCCAGCAGCTTGGGGTCGACCATGAACACTGAAGCTTTCTTT
CASSLGSTMNTEAFF
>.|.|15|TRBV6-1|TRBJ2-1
TGTGCCAGCAGTGAAGCACTGGGTGGGAGAGATGAGCAGTTCTTC
CASSEALGGRDEQFF
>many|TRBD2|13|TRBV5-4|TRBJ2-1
TGTGCCAGCAGCTTGGTCAGCGGGGGAGTGCAGTTCTTC
CASSLVSGGVQFF
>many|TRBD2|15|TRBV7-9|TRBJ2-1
TGTGCCAGCAGACTTAGCGGGAAGTCCTACAATGAGCAGTTCTTC
CASRLSGKSYNEQFF
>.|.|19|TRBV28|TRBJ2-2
TGTGCCAGCAGTCTGTGGGGACTCGCGACCCATTTGAACACCGGGGAGCTGTTTTTT
CASSLWGLATHLNTGELFF
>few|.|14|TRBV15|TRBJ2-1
TGTGCCACCAGCGGGGCCCTTGTGGACAATGAGCAGTTCTTC
CATSGALVDNEQFF
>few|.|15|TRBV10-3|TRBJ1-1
TGTGCCATCAGTGAGGGAAGGGAGTTGGACACTGAAGCTTTCTTT
CAISEGRELDTEAFF
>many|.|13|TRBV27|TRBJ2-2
TGTGCCAGCAGTTTATTGTGGACTGGGGAGCTGTTTTTT
CASSLLWTGELFF
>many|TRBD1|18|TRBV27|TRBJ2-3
TGTGCCAGCAGTTTATTTGGGACAGGGATCGGGGGCACAGATACGCAGTATTTT
CASSLFGTGIGGTDTQYF
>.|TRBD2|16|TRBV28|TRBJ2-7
TGTGCCAGCAGAGCACCACTAGCGGGAGTCTCCTACGAGCAGTACTTC
CASRAPLAGVSYEQYF
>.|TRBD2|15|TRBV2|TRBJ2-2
TGTGCCAGCACCGGACTAGCGGGGGCTGACGGGGAGCTGTTTTTT
CASTGLAGADGELFF
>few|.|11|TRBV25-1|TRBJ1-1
TGTGCCAGCAGTGAGACTAGCCAGGCTTTCTTT
CASSETSQAFF
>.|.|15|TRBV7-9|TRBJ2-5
TGTGCCAGCAGCCCGGAGTCGACAATAATAGAGACCCAGTACTTC
CASSPESTIIETQYF
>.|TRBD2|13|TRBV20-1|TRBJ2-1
TGCAGTGCTAGCCTAGCGGAGTACAATGAGCAGTTCTTC
CSASLAEYNEQFF
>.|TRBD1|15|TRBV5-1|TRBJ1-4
TGCGCCAGCAGCCCTGGGACAGGTTCTATTGAAAAACTGTTTTTT
CASSPGTGSIEKLFF
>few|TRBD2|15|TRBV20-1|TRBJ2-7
TGCAGTGCTAGAGACCCAACAAAGGGACTATACGAGCAGTACTTC
CSARDPTKGLYEQYF
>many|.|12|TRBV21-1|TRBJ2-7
TGTGCCAGCAGCGAAGTCCCGCACGAGCAGTACTTC
CASSEVPHEQYF
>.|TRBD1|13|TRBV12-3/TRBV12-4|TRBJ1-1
TGTGCCAGCACCAGAGAGGGGGCCACTGAAGCTTTCTTT
CASTREGATEAFF
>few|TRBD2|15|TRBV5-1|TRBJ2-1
TGCGCCAGCAGCCCCAGCGGGAGGTCCTACAATGAGCAGTTCTTC
CASSPSGRSYNEQFF
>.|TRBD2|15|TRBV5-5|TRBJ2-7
TGTGCCAGCAGCTCCGAGCCTAGCGGGAGAACCGAGCAGTACTTC
CASSSEPSGRTEQYF
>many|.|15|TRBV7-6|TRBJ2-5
TGTGCCAGCAGCTTAGGGGGCGGGGTCCAAGAGACCCAGTACTTC
CASSLGGGVQETQYF
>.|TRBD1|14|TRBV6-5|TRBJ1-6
TGTGCCAGCAGGGGACAGGGGGCGCAGTCACCCCTCCACTTT
CASRGQGAQSPLHF
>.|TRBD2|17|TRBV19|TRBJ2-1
TGTGCCAGTAGTACCGGGACTGGGAGGGCCATCTCTAATGAGCAGTTCTTC
CASSTGTGRAISNEQFF
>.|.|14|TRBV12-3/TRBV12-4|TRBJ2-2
TGTGCCAGCAGCCCACGACTGGGGTCCGGGGAGCTGTTTTTT
CASSPRLGSGELFF
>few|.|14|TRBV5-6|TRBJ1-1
TGTGCCAGCAGCTTCGGCAGGGTGAGCACTGAAGCTTTCTTT
CASSFGRVSTEAFF
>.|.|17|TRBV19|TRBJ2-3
TGTGCCAGTAGTATATCAACCCGACGGACGTACACAGATACGCAGTATTTT
CASSISTRRTYTDTQYF
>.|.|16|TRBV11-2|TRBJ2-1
TGTGCCAGCAGCTTAGAAGGGTTAGCGGTTTACAATGAGCAGTTCTTC
CASSLEGLAVYNEQFF
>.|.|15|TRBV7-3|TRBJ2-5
TGTGCCAGCAGCTTAACCCAGGCTAAGGAGGAGACCCAGTACTTC
CASSLTQAKEETQYF
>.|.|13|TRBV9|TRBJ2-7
TGTGCCAGCAGCGTAGGAGGATCCTACGAGCAGTACTTC
CASSVGGSYEQYF
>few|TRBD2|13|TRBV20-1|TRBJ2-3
TGCAGTCCGACTAGCGGGAGCACAGATACGCAGTATTTT
CSPTSGSTDTQYF
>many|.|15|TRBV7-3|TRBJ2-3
TGTGCCAGCAGCTTAAAACGGGACTTCAGGGATACGCAGTATTTT
CASSLKRDFRDTQYF
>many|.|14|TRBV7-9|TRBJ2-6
TGTGCCGGAACCGGCAGGACTGGGGCCAACGTCCTGACTTTC
CAGTGRTGANVLTF
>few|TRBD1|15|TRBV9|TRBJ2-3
TGTGCCAGCAGCGCCGGGACAGGCCACACAGATACGCAGTATTTT
CASSAGTGHTDTQYF